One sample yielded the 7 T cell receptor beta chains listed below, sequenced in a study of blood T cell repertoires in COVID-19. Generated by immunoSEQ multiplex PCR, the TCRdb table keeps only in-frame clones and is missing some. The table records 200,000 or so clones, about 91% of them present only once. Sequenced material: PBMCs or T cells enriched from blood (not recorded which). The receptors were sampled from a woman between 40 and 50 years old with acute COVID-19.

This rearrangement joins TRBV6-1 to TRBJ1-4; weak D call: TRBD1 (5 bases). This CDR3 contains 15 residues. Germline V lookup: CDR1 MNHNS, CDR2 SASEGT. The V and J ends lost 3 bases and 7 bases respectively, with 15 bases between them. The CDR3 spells CASSDVGLGGEKLFF. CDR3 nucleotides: TGTGCCAGCAGTGATGTAGGGCTCGGGGGTGAAAAACTGTTTTTT.

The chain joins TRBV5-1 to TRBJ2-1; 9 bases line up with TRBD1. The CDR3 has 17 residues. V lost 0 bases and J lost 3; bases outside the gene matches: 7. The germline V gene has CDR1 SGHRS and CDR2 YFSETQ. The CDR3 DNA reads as TGCGCCAGCAGCTTGGCCAAACAGGGGGCGGTCTACAATGAGCAGTTCTTC. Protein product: CASSLAKQGAVYNEQFF.

The CDR3 region is CASSHGQNTEAFF. CDR3 nucleotides: TGTGCCAGCAGCCACGGTCAGAACACTGAAGCTTTCTTT. This chain links TRBV6-2 or TRBV6-3 with TRBJ1-1; no clear D. The V gene's germline CDR1 is MNHEY and CDR2 SVGEGT. CDR3 length: 13 residues. Trimming took 6 bases from V and 1 from J, leaving 9 bases between them.

The CDR3 nucleotides read TGTGCCAGTAGTATAGATCCCCTTAGCAATCAGCCCCAGCATTTT. Encoded protein: CASSIDPLSNQPQHF. The V and J genes are TRBV19 and TRBJ1-5; D is ambiguous. This CDR3 comprises 15 residues. The V and J ends lost 0 bases and 0 bases respectively, with 6 bases between them. Germline-derived CDR1 and CDR2 are LNHDA and SQIVND (reference sequence).

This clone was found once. The CDR3 here is CASSPDGVAKNIQYF. The DNA for the CDR3 is TGTGCCAGCAGCCCGGATGGAGTAGCCAAAAACATTCAGTACTTC. V and J are TRBV5-5 and TRBJ2-4; D unclear. Germline-derived CDR1 and CDR2 are SGHKS and YYEKEE (reference sequence). The CDR3 consists of 15 residues. Trimming removed 4 bases at V and 0 bases at J, with 11 bases between. The variable domain in full, completed from reference TRBV5-5 and TRBJ2-4, reads DAGVTQSPTHLIKTRGQQVTLRCSPISGHKSVSWYQQVLGQGPQFIFQYYEKEERGRGNFPDRFSARQFPNYSSELNVNALLLGDSALYLCASSPDGVAKNIQYFGAGTRLSVL.

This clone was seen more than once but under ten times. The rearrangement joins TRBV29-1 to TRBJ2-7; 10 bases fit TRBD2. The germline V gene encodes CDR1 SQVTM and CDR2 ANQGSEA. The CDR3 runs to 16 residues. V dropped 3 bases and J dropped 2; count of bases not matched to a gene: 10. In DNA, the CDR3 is TGCAGCGTTGAGGTGGCTAGCGGGGGCCAGACCTACGAGCAGTACTTC. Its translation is CSVEVASGGQTYEQYF.

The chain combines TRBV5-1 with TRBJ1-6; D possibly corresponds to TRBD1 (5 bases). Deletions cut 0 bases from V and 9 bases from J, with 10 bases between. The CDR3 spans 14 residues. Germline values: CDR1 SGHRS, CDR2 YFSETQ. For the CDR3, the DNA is TGCGCCAGCAGCTTGGAAGGGGCGCCTTCACCCCTCCACTTT. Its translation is CASSLEGAPSPLHF.